A single sample gave rise to the 32 T cell receptor beta chains below, sequenced in a study of PD-1 blockade in classical Hodgkin lymphoma. Each of the patients experienced relapse following autologous stem cell transplantation, and their brentuximab vedotin exposure differed. TCRdb's table, derived via immunoSEQ multiplex PCR, lists solely in-frame clones and lacks some. The sample carries 20,000 to 30,000 clones, 70% to 90% recorded once. The sample consisted of peripheral blood mononuclear cells (PBMCs), taken before the second cycle of nivolumab. These receptors all stem from a human donor with classical Hodgkin lymphoma.

This clone was counted only a few times. This chain connects TRBV5-1 to TRBJ2-6; unclear D gene. Looked up from germline, CDR1 is SGHRS and CDR2 is YFSETQ. The CDR3 is 17 amino acids. Trimming took off 1 base at V and 0 bases at J, with 11 bases between the two ends. The CDR3 is CASSLTAAGSGANVLTF. CDR3 bases: TGCGCCAGCAGCTTGACGGCAGCCGGCTCTGGGGCCAACGTCCTGACTTTC.

The chain employs TRBV2 and TRBJ2-5, with 8 bases identical to TRBD1. CDR1 and CDR2 from the germline V gene are SNHLY and FYNNEI. The CDR3 loop spans 19 amino acids. The V and J ends lost 2 bases and 3 bases, in that order; junction bases with no gene match: 17. This CDR3 is CASSEWRAGGTVREETQYF. The DNA of the CDR3 is TGTGCCAGCAGTGAATGGCGCGCAGGGGGCACAGTCCGAGAAGAGACCCAGTACTTC.

V is TRBV11-2 and J is TRBJ2-7; 7 bases align to TRBD2. This CDR3 region has 12 residues. V lost 8 bases, J lost 7 bases, and 8 bases stayed unmatched. The germline V gene encodes CDR1 SGHAT and CDR2 FQNNGV. The CDR3 nucleotides read TGTGCCAGCGCCCCGGCGCGGGGGGAGCAGTACTTC. Its translation: CASAPARGEQYF.

The J gene is TRBJ2-2, the V gene TRBV6-1; 7 nucleotides align to TRBD1. With 5 bases clipped from V and 1 base from J, the junction kept 4 bases outside the gene matches. Germline assignment: CDR1 MNHNS and CDR2 SASEGT. The CDR3 length is 15 residues. CDR3 DNA sequence: TGTGCCAGCAGTTGGGACAGTTTGAACACCGGGGAGCTGTTTTTT. Its protein is CASSWDSLNTGELFF.

The chain combines TRBV7-2 with TRBJ2-7; 10 bases map to TRBD1. The CDR3 is 17 residues long. V gave up 1 base and J gave up 2 bases; unmatched junction bases: 8. Per the germline V gene, CDR1 is SGHTA and CDR2 is FQGNSA. CDR3 bases: TGTGCCAGCAGCTTAGTTTCTTCGGGACAGGGGACCTACGAGCAGTACTTC. Its translation: CASSLVSSGQGTYEQYF.

The V call is TRBV1, the J call TRBJ2-4; the DNA was not compared with TRBD1, the D call given in the table. TRBV1 is a listed pseudogene. The CDR3 is 17 amino acids. CDR3 nucleotides: TGCACCAGCAGCCACGTTGGAGGAGGCAGGGGGAAAAACATTCAGTACTTC. Translation gives CTSSHVGGGRGKNIQYF.

This clone was counted a few times. The CDR3: CASRYTGRGNSPLHF. In nucleotides, the CDR3 is TGTGCCAGTAGGTACACAGGCAGGGGTAATTCACCCCTCCACTTT. The chain has TRBV19 and TRBJ1-6; D might be TRBD1 (6 bases). The CDR3 consists of 15 residues. Germline CDR1 LNHDA, CDR2 SQIVND (reference sequence). V was clipped by 6 bases and J by 6 bases, with 15 bases between them.

The CDR3 is CASSPGQGYEQYF. Written as DNA, the CDR3 is TGTGCCAGCAGCCCGGGACAGGGCTACGAGCAGTACTTC. The genes are TRBV27 and TRBJ2-7, with 9 bases lining up with TRBD1. Germline CDR1 is MNHEY and CDR2 is SMNVEV (reference sequence). The CDR3 loop spans 13 amino acids. J lost 3 bases, V lost 6 bases, and 3 bases had no gene match.

The chain links TRBV7-9 to TRBJ2-3, with TRBD1 as a possible D gene (5 bases). V was shortened by 6 bases and J by 4 bases, with 11 bases between the two germline ends. CDR1 SEHNR and CDR2 FQNEAQ come from the germline V gene (reference sequence). This CDR3 region has 13 residues. The CDR3 protein is CASSFGAPDTQYF. The CDR3 region has the DNA TGTGCCAGCAGTTTTGGGGCCCCAGATACGCAGTATTTT.

This clone was observed a few times. CDR3 coding DNA: TGCGCCAGCAGCCCCCGACAGGGCTCCTACGAGCAGTACTTC. Encoded protein: CASSPRQGSYEQYF. The chain links TRBV5-1 to TRBJ2-7; 7 nucleotides align to TRBD1. Germline-derived CDR1 and CDR2 are SGHRS and YFSETQ. V lost 4 bases to trimming and J lost 0 bases; unmatched junction nucleotides: 4. The CDR3 is 14 residues long.

This rearrangement joins TRBV7-9 to TRBJ2-1; 9 nucleotides align to TRBD2. J lost 14 bases, V lost 11 bases, and 10 bases had no gene match. The CDR3 sequence is 11 residues long. CDR1 is SEHNR, CDR2 FQNEAQ, per germline (reference sequence). CDR3 loop: CAYLGAGGKFF. In DNA, the CDR3 is TGTGCCTACCTGGGAGCGGGGGGAAAGTTCTTC.

For the CDR3, the DNA is TGTGCCAGCAGTCACCCCGGGACTAGCGTACAGTTCTTC. Protein product: CASSHPGTSVQFF. The V call is TRBV6-5, the J call TRBJ2-1; 10 bases are shared with TRBD2. This CDR3 region has 13 residues. Per germline, CDR1 MNHEY and CDR2 SVGAGI. J lost 13 bases, V lost 5 bases, and 8 bases had no gene match.

This clone was observed once. The chain links TRBV6-6 to TRBJ2-1, with 8 bases lining up with TRBD1. Germline V gives CDR1 MNHNY, CDR2 SVGAGI (reference sequence). The length of the CDR3 is 15 residues. The V segment lost 6 bases and the J segment 5 bases; nucleotides outside the gene matches: 9. In nucleotides, the CDR3 is TGTGCCAGCAGCAAACGACAGGGGTACCACAATGAGCAGTTCTTC. This translates into CASSKRQGYHNEQFF.

The chain joins TRBV5-5 to TRBJ2-5; D is unclear. With 2 bases removed from V and 1 base from J, the gap between germline ends came to 9 bases. Germline V gives CDR1 SGHKS, CDR2 YYEKEE (reference sequence). The CDR3 is 14 residues long. The CDR3 spells CASSFRGIQETQYF. The CDR3, as DNA: TGTGCCAGCAGCTTTCGCGGAATCCAAGAGACCCAGTACTTC.

The CDR3, as DNA: TGCGCCAGCAGCGTTAGCGGGGGGGGAGAGACCCAGTACTTC. Translated: CASSVSGGGETQYF. V usage is TRBV4-3 and J usage is TRBJ2-5, with 11 bases identical to TRBD2. In germline, CDR1 is LGHNA, CDR2 YSLEER. Germline trimming cut 5 bases from V and 4 bases from J; bases unmatched to any gene: 3. The CDR3 totals 14 residues.

The chain couples TRBV19 to TRBJ1-5, with 7 bases that match TRBD1. Per germline, CDR1 LNHDA and CDR2 SQIVND (reference sequence). The CDR3 totals 15 residues. The V segment lost 7 bases and the J segment 3 bases; nucleotides outside the gene matches: 9. In nucleotides, the CDR3 is TGTGCCAGTAAAACCTGGGACAGAGACAATCAGCCCCAGCATTTT. Amino acid sequence: CASKTWDRDNQPQHF.

The V and J genes are TRBV5-4 and TRBJ2-2; TRBD2 matches at 7 bases. The CDR3 is made up of 14 amino acids. Germline V lookup: CDR1 SGHNT, CDR2 YYREEE (reference sequence). V lost 0 bases to trimming and J lost 5 bases; unmatched junction nucleotides: 1. This CDR3 reads CASSLGEGTGELFF. The CDR3 region has the DNA TGTGCCAGCAGCTTGGGGGAGGGGACCGGGGAGCTGTTTTTT.

The V and J genes are TRBV6-6 and TRBJ1-4, with D perhaps matching TRBD1 (5 bases). The germline V and J ends were trimmed by 6 bases and 8 bases, with 7 bases remaining between them. CDR1 and CDR2 (germline): MNHNY, SVGAGI (reference sequence). This CDR3 region has 11 residues. In DNA, the CDR3 is TGTGCCAGCAGCACAGGCGAAAAACTGTTTTTT. Protein: CASSTGEKLFF.

The chain employs TRBV28 and TRBJ2-1; 7 bases agree with TRBD2. The CDR3 covers 18 residues. The junction had 15 bases not matched to a gene; V was cut back by 2 bases and J by 5 bases. Germline CDR1 MDHEN, CDR2 SYDVKM. The CDR3, as DNA: TGTGCCAGCAGTTTAAGGAGGGACCTAGCGGCTTTGGACAATGAGCAGTTCTTC. It codes for CASSLRRDLAALDNEQFF.

CDR3 amino acids: CASSSGVHQPQHF. CDR3 nucleotide sequence: TGTGCCAGCAGTTCAGGAGTACATCAGCCCCAGCATTTT. The chain couples TRBV27 to TRBJ1-5, with D unresolved. Trimming pared 4 bases from V and 5 bases from J, leaving 9 bases between. This CDR3 is 13 amino acids long. Germline CDR1 and CDR2: MNHEY and SMNVEV (reference sequence).

This clone has just a few counts. CDR3 sequence: CASRQGANTDTQYF. As DNA, the CDR3 is TGTGCCAGCAGGCAGGGGGCTAACACAGATACGCAGTATTTT. V usage is TRBV2 and J usage is TRBJ2-3; the match to TRBD1 covers 8 bases. The V gene end was trimmed by 6 bases and the J gene end by 2 bases; junction bases not matched to a gene: 4. This CDR3 region has 14 residues. Germline CDR1 SNHLY, CDR2 FYNNEI.

This clone has a handful of counts. The chain is built from TRBV5-4 and TRBJ2-3; TRBD1 aligns across 9 bases. V dropped 5 bases and J dropped 1; count of bases not matched to a gene: 5. The CDR3 is 15 residues long. Germline V gene sequence: CDR1 SGHNT, CDR2 YYREEE (reference sequence). The CDR3 protein is CASSLDRGGTDTQYF. The CDR3 DNA sequence: TGTGCCAGCAGTCTGGACAGGGGAGGCACAGATACGCAGTATTTT. The full variable domain, rest sourced from reference TRBV5-4 and TRBJ2-3, is ETGVTQSPTHLIKTRGQQVTLRCSSQSGHNTVSWYQQALGQGPQFIFQYYREEENGRGNFPPRFSGLQFPNYSSELNVNALELDDSALYLCASSLDRGGTDTQYFGPGTRLTVL.

The chain employs TRBV7-2 and TRBJ2-2, with 11 bases lining up with TRBD2. The trim removed 5 bases at V and 3 bases at J, leaving 8 bases unmatched. The germline gives CDR1 SGHTA, CDR2 FQGNSA. This CDR3 is built from 17 residues. The chain's CDR3 is CASSPSGGRSYTGELFF. DNA for the CDR3: TGTGCCAGCAGCCCTAGCGGGGGGAGGAGTTACACCGGGGAGCTGTTTTTT.

This clone was observed a few times. The rearrangement uses TRBV2 and TRBJ2-7; TRBD1 agrees at 10 bases. The V segment lost 6 bases and the J segment 5 bases; nucleotides outside the gene matches: 7. CDR3 size: 14 residues. Per germline, CDR1 SNHLY and CDR2 FYNNEI. The CDR3 nucleotides read TGTGCCAGCAGCCAGGACAGGGGGTCCGACGAGCAGTACTTC. Its protein is CASSQDRGSDEQYF.

The rearrangement links TRBV7-3 to TRBJ2-3; 9 bases align to TRBD1. CDR1 and CDR2 (germline): SGHTA, FQGTGA. The CDR3 sequence is 15 residues long. V lost 3 bases and J lost 4; bases outside the gene matches: 5. For the CDR3, the DNA is TGTGCCAGCAGCTTTCACAGGGGGCGGGCAGATACGCAGTATTTT. It is translated as CASSFHRGRADTQYF.

The sample holds a few counts of this clone. The V call is TRBV2, the J call TRBJ1-1, with D perhaps matching TRBD1 (6 bases). Germline-derived CDR1 and CDR2 are SNHLY and FYNNEI. The CDR3 is 15 amino acids. V was shortened by 5 bases and J by 2 bases, with 15 bases between the two germline ends. CDR3 region: CASSTSRGPNTEAFF. CDR3 in DNA: TGTGCCAGCAGTACTTCCAGGGGTCCCAACACTGAAGCTTTCTTT.

V gene TRBV6-1 combines with J gene TRBJ1-1; D is ambiguous. V gave up 1 base and J gave up 7 bases, with 10 bases separating them. Germline values: CDR1 MNHNS, CDR2 SASEGT. CDR3 length equals 13 residues. The CDR3 nucleotides are TGTGCCAGCAGTGAAGTCTTGTTCTTTGAAGCTTTCTTT. It yields the protein CASSEVLFFEAFF.

The rearrangement joins TRBV11-3 to TRBJ2-2; maybe TRBD2 (6 bases). Germline V CDR1 and CDR2: SGHNT, YENEEA. The CDR3 spans 14 residues. V lost 4 bases and J 5 bases, leaving 11 bases between the germline ends. The CDR3 region is CASSSRRGTGELFF. In nucleotides, the CDR3 is TGTGCCAGCAGCTCCCGGAGGGGAACCGGGGAGCTGTTTTTT. The full variable domain, in which reference TRBV11-3 and TRBJ2-2 provide the parts outside the CDR3, is EAGVVQSPRYKIIEKKQPVAFWCNPISGHNTLYWYLQNLGQGPELLIRYENEEAVDDSQLPKDRFSAERLKGVDSTLKIQPAELGDSAVYLCASSSRRGTGELFFGEGSRLTVL.

The chain joins TRBV7-2 to TRBJ2-1; 12 nucleotides agree with TRBD2. The CDR3 has 16 residues. The V gene's germline CDR1 is SGHTA and CDR2 FQGNSA. Unmatched junction bases numbered 5, after V lost 4 bases and J lost 4 bases. The CDR3 DNA follows: TGTGCCAGCAGCTCCAGACTAGCGGGGGCTTACAATGAGCAGTTCTTC. It codes for CASSSRLAGAYNEQFF.

This clone was detected only once. The chain combines TRBV10-1 with TRBJ2-3; 12 bases are a match to TRBD2. The trim removed 0 bases at V and 8 bases at J, leaving 12 bases unmatched. The length of the CDR3 is 18 residues. Looked up from germline, CDR1 is WNHNN and CDR2 is SYGVQD (reference sequence). In DNA, the CDR3 is TGCGCCAGCAGTGAGTCGCGGGCTAGCGGGGGGGTGCAAGCTACGCAGTATTTT. Its protein product is CASSESRASGGVQATQYF.

This sequence joins TRBV11-3 and TRBJ1-1; no clear D. V was clipped by 3 bases and J by 0 bases, with 5 bases between them. The CDR3 length is 13 residues. Germline loops: CDR1 SGHNT, CDR2 YENEEA. The CDR3 protein is CASSFRVNTEAFF. CDR3 in DNA: TGTGCCAGCAGCTTTAGGGTGAACACTGAAGCTTTCTTT.

The chain couples TRBV10-1 to TRBJ2-7; 12 bases fit TRBD1. Per germline, CDR1 WNHNN and CDR2 SYGVQD (reference sequence). This CDR3 has 16 residues. V shed 5 bases, J shed 4 bases, and the junction held 9 bases outside the gene matches. CDR3 nucleotides: TGCGCCAGCAGTTACGGACGGGACAGGGGGCTATACGAGCAGTACTTC. As protein: CASSYGRDRGLYEQYF.